A selection of T cell receptor beta chains follows, all from one sample in a study of post-analysis software for immune sequencing data. TCRdb redid the calling of the PCR reads with MiXCR, one entry per CDR3 protein. The repertoire holds just over 250,000 distinct CDR3 sequences, with less than 40% as singletons. Sequenced: blood. These receptors were collected from a girl aged 10-17 years with multiple sclerosis. Both conserved end residues are part of each CDR3. Each record gives: clone size, V gene, J gene, D gene, CDR3 length, CDR3 protein, CDR3 DNA. A D gene is named only where the DNA matches it firmly. Clone size is shown for a subset of rows, as once, few, many or a class of expanded clone.

clone size: few; V gene: TRBV15; J gene: TRBJ2-1; D gene: NA; CDR3 length: 18; CDR3 protein: CATSRDRRGRGFYNEQFF; CDR3 DNA: TGTGCCACCAGCAGAGATCGAAGGGGGAGGGGCTTCTACAATGAGCAGTTCTTC
clone size: NA; V gene: TRBV20-1; J gene: TRBJ1-4; D gene: NA; CDR3 length: 12; CDR3 protein: CSAYMAGEKLFF; CDR3 DNA: TGCAGTGCTTACATGGCGGGTGAAAAACTGTTTTTT
clone size: NA; V gene: TRBV20-1; J gene: TRBJ1-5; D gene: NA; CDR3 length: 12; CDR3 protein: CSAVKGNQPQHF; CDR3 DNA: TGCAGTGCTGTTAAGGGCAATCAGCCCCAGCATTTT
clone size: NA; V gene: TRBV20-1; J gene: TRBJ2-3; D gene: NA; CDR3 length: 12; CDR3 protein: CSAERSTDTQYF; CDR3 DNA: TGCAGTGCGGAACGAAGCACAGATACGCAGTATTTT
clone size: NA; V gene: TRBV7-2; J gene: TRBJ1-2; D gene: TRBD1; CDR3 length: 13; CDR3 protein: CASSSGTGLGYTF; CDR3 DNA: TGTGCCAGCAGCTCCGGGACAGGGCTCGGCTACACCTTC
clone size: many; V gene: TRBV12-3/TRBV12-4; J gene: TRBJ1-2; D gene: NA; CDR3 length: 11; CDR3 protein: CASSPGWGYTF; CDR3 DNA: TGTGCCAGCAGTCCAGGGTGGGGCTACACCTTC
clone size: few; V gene: TRBV28; J gene: TRBJ1-1; D gene: NA; CDR3 length: 13; CDR3 protein: CASSLLGATEAFF; CDR3 DNA: TGTGCCAGCAGTTTATTGGGAGCCACTGAAGCTTTCTTT
clone size: many; V gene: TRBV5-1; J gene: TRBJ2-3; D gene: NA; CDR3 length: 13; CDR3 protein: CASSSVWSTTQYF; CDR3 DNA: TGCGCCAGCAGCAGTGTGTGGTCTACTACGCAGTATTTT
clone size: NA; V gene: TRBV20-1; J gene: TRBJ2-3; D gene: NA; CDR3 length: 14; CDR3 protein: CSARPSTNADTQYF; CDR3 DNA: TGCAGTGCTAGACCCTCGACTAACGCAGATACGCAGTATTTT
clone size: many; V gene: TRBV10-3; J gene: TRBJ2-5; D gene: NA; CDR3 length: 13; CDR3 protein: CAIGGGQQETQYF; CDR3 DNA: TGTGCCATCGGGGGCGGGCAACAAGAGACCCAGTACTTC
clone size: many; V gene: TRBV5-1; J gene: TRBJ2-1; D gene: TRBD2; CDR3 length: 19; CDR3 protein: CASSAAFASGLGSYNEQFF; CDR3 DNA: TGCGCCAGCAGCGCCGCTTTTGCTAGCGGGTTAGGGTCCTACAATGAGCAGTTCTTC
clone size: NA; V gene: TRBV7-3; J gene: TRBJ2-2; D gene: TRBD2; CDR3 length: 16; CDR3 protein: CASSSSGRDGTGELFF; CDR3 DNA: TGTGCCAGCAGTTCTAGCGGGAGAGATGGCACCGGGGAGCTGTTTTTT
clone size: many; V gene: TRBV5-1; J gene: TRBJ2-1; D gene: TRBD1; CDR3 length: 19; CDR3 protein: CASSLGDRVFGSSYNEQFF; CDR3 DNA: TGCGCCAGCAGCTTAGGGGACAGGGTCTTTGGGAGCTCCTACAATGAGCAGTTCTTC
clone size: many; V gene: TRBV29-1; J gene: TRBJ1-1; D gene: NA; CDR3 length: 14; CDR3 protein: CSVEVQGLNTEAFF; CDR3 DNA: TGCAGCGTTGAAGTGCAGGGACTGAACACTGAAGCTTTCTTT
clone size: NA; V gene: TRBV27; J gene: TRBJ1-1; D gene: TRBD1; CDR3 length: 14; CDR3 protein: CASSLTTGGFEAFF; CDR3 DNA: TGTGCCAGCAGTTTAACGACAGGGGGTTTTGAAGCTTTCTTT
clone size: many; V gene: TRBV7-9; J gene: TRBJ2-3; D gene: NA; CDR3 length: 14; CDR3 protein: CASSLPLSTDTQYF; CDR3 DNA: TGTGCCAGCAGCCTCCCGCTCAGCACAGATACGCAGTATTTT
clone size: many; V gene: TRBV2; J gene: TRBJ1-2; D gene: TRBD1; CDR3 length: 13; CDR3 protein: CASSEDRDYGYTF; CDR3 DNA: TGTGCCAGCAGTGAGGACAGGGACTATGGCTACACCTTC
clone size: many; V gene: TRBV12-3/TRBV12-4; J gene: TRBJ1-2; D gene: NA; CDR3 length: 13; CDR3 protein: CASSPQGPWGYTF; CDR3 DNA: TGTGCCAGCAGTCCCCAGGGGCCCTGGGGCTACACCTTC
clone size: many; V gene: TRBV4-1; J gene: TRBJ2-1; D gene: NA; CDR3 length: 13; CDR3 protein: CASSQGQWKEQFF; CDR3 DNA: TGCGCCAGCAGCCAAGGACAGTGGAAGGAGCAGTTCTTC
clone size: NA; V gene: TRBV28; J gene: TRBJ1-1; D gene: TRBD1; CDR3 length: 14; CDR3 protein: CASREGQGGTEAFF; CDR3 DNA: TGTGCCAGCAGGGAGGGACAGGGAGGCACTGAAGCTTTCTTT
clone size: NA; V gene: TRBV6-6; J gene: TRBJ2-2; D gene: TRBD1; CDR3 length: 16; CDR3 protein: CASNPGQGKNTGELFF; CDR3 DNA: TGTGCCAGCAACCCCGGACAGGGAAAGAACACCGGGGAGCTGTTTTTT
clone size: NA; V gene: TRBV30; J gene: TRBJ2-7; D gene: NA; CDR3 length: 14; CDR3 protein: CAWSLGGAKHEQYF; CDR3 DNA: TGTGCCTGGAGCCTAGGGGGGGCGAAGCACGAGCAGTACTTC
clone size: NA; V gene: TRBV12-3/TRBV12-4; J gene: TRBJ1-2; D gene: TRBD1; CDR3 length: 13; CDR3 protein: CASSFTGAYGYTF; CDR3 DNA: TGTGCCAGCAGTTTCACAGGGGCCTATGGCTACACCTTC
clone size: many; V gene: TRBV20-1; J gene: TRBJ2-6; D gene: NA; CDR3 length: 17; CDR3 protein: CSARDPSGGSGANVLTF; CDR3 DNA: TGCAGTGCTAGAGACCCCTCTGGGGGTTCCGGGGCCAACGTCCTGACTTTC
clone size: NA; V gene: TRBV7-2; J gene: TRBJ1-2; D gene: NA; CDR3 length: 16; CDR3 protein: CASSPPSSGGAGGYTF; CDR3 DNA: TGTGCCAGCAGCCCACCTTCTTCGGGGGGCGCAGGGGGCTACACCTTC
clone size: many; V gene: TRBV3-1; J gene: TRBJ2-5; D gene: NA; CDR3 length: 14; CDR3 protein: CASSQDSRGETQYF; CDR3 DNA: TGTGCCAGCAGCCAAGATAGCCGGGGTGAGACCCAGTACTTC
clone size: many; V gene: TRBV5-1; J gene: TRBJ2-1; D gene: TRBD1; CDR3 length: 12; CDR3 protein: CASSLGGQGQFF; CDR3 DNA: TGCGCCAGCAGCTTGGGGGGACAGGGGCAGTTCTTC
clone size: few; V gene: TRBV30; J gene: TRBJ2-4; D gene: NA; CDR3 length: 17; CDR3 protein: CAWSVLGPLLAKNIQYF; CDR3 DNA: TGTGCCTGGAGTGTACTGGGACCTTTGCTAGCCAAAAACATTCAGTACTTC
clone size: many; V gene: TRBV29-1; J gene: TRBJ2-5; D gene: NA; CDR3 length: 14; CDR3 protein: CSAKMRLRQETQYF; CDR3 DNA: TGCAGCGCTAAAATGAGGCTGCGGCAAGAGACCCAGTACTTC
clone size: few; V gene: TRBV28; J gene: TRBJ2-6; D gene: NA; CDR3 length: 16; CDR3 protein: CASSPSHRAGANVLTF; CDR3 DNA: TGTGCCAGCAGTCCCTCACACAGGGCTGGGGCCAACGTCCTGACTTTC
clone size: few; V gene: TRBV12-3/TRBV12-4; J gene: TRBJ2-2; D gene: NA; CDR3 length: 16; CDR3 protein: CASTRGSGTNTGELFF; CDR3 DNA: TGTGCCAGCACCCGGGGGAGTGGGACTAACACCGGGGAGCTGTTTTTT
clone size: NA; V gene: TRBV29-1; J gene: TRBJ2-2; D gene: TRBD2; CDR3 length: 14; CDR3 protein: CSVERSGGAGELFF; CDR3 DNA: TGCAGCGTTGAACGGTCGGGGGGAGCCGGGGAGCTGTTTTTT
clone size: NA; V gene: TRBV20-1; J gene: TRBJ1-5; D gene: TRBD1; CDR3 length: 15; CDR3 protein: CSARLPGQQGQPQHF; CDR3 DNA: TGCAGTGCTAGACTCCCGGGACAGCAAGGGCAGCCCCAGCATTTT
clone size: NA; V gene: TRBV5-5; J gene: TRBJ2-6; D gene: NA; CDR3 length: 13; CDR3 protein: CASSPPLANVLTF; CDR3 DNA: TGTGCCAGCAGCCCCCCATTGGCCAACGTCCTGACTTTC
clone size: NA; V gene: TRBV20-1; J gene: TRBJ2-7; D gene: NA; CDR3 length: 13; CDR3 protein: CSAIQGTPYEQYF; CDR3 DNA: TGCAGTGCTATCCAGGGAACCCCGTACGAGCAGTACTTC
clone size: few; V gene: TRBV7-2; J gene: TRBJ2-2; D gene: NA; CDR3 length: 15; CDR3 protein: CASSSDASNTGELFF; CDR3 DNA: TGTGCCAGCAGCTCGGACGCATCGAACACCGGGGAGCTGTTTTTT
clone size: NA; V gene: TRBV12-3/TRBV12-4; J gene: TRBJ2-5; D gene: NA; CDR3 length: 12; CDR3 protein: CASSFPRETQYF; CDR3 DNA: TGTGCCAGCAGTTTCCCTCGTGAGACCCAGTACTTC
clone size: NA; V gene: TRBV28; J gene: TRBJ2-5; D gene: NA; CDR3 length: 15; CDR3 protein: CASSIPQGYQETQYF; CDR3 DNA: TGTGCCAGCTCCATTCCACAGGGCTACCAAGAGACCCAGTACTTC
clone size: many; V gene: TRBV21-1; J gene: TRBJ2-5; D gene: NA; CDR3 length: 13; CDR3 protein: CASSKRWGRSEYF; CDR3 DNA: TGTGCCAGCAGCAAACGTTGGGGCCGTTCCGAGTACTTC
clone size: NA; V gene: TRBV10-3; J gene: TRBJ2-7; D gene: TRBD2; CDR3 length: 13; CDR3 protein: CAIRAGESYEQYF; CDR3 DNA: TGTGCCATCAGAGCGGGGGAGTCCTACGAGCAGTACTTC
clone size: NA; V gene: TRBV6-1; J gene: TRBJ1-4; D gene: NA; CDR3 length: 15; CDR3 protein: CASSEAGRTNEKLFF; CDR3 DNA: TGTGCCAGCAGTGAAGCGGGAAGGACTAATGAAAAACTGTTTTTT
clone size: few; V gene: TRBV5-1; J gene: TRBJ1-1; D gene: NA; CDR3 length: 14; CDR3 protein: CASSRPSVGSEAFF; CDR3 DNA: TGCGCCAGCAGCCGACCCTCCGTAGGTAGTGAAGCTTTCTTT
clone size: NA; V gene: TRBV6-5; J gene: TRBJ2-1; D gene: TRBD2; CDR3 length: 16; CDR3 protein: CASSPLAGGAYNEQFF; CDR3 DNA: TGTGCCAGCAGCCCACTAGCGGGAGGGGCCTACAATGAGCAGTTCTTC
clone size: many; V gene: TRBV11-2; J gene: TRBJ2-1; D gene: NA; CDR3 length: 14; CDR3 protein: CASSQLTPSNEQFF; CDR3 DNA: TGTGCCAGCAGCCAGTTGACTCCTAGCAATGAGCAGTTCTTC
clone size: once; V gene: TRBV16; J gene: TRBJ1-5; D gene: NA; CDR3 length: 15; CDR3 protein: CASSQFGTGNQPQHF; CDR3 DNA: TGTGCCAGCAGCCAATTTGGAACAGGCAATCAGCCCCAGCATTTT
clone size: many; V gene: TRBV6-1; J gene: TRBJ1-1; D gene: NA; CDR3 length: 13; CDR3 protein: CASSESGSPSAFF; CDR3 DNA: TGTGCCAGCAGTGAATCAGGTAGTCCTTCTGCTTTCTTT
clone size: NA; V gene: TRBV12-3/TRBV12-4; J gene: TRBJ1-3; D gene: NA; CDR3 length: 15; CDR3 protein: CASSPLGRNGNTIYF; CDR3 DNA: TGTGCCAGCAGTCCCCTGGGGCGAAACGGAAACACCATATATTTT
clone size: NA; V gene: TRBV6-5; J gene: TRBJ1-1; D gene: NA; CDR3 length: 13; CDR3 protein: CASSYFQGAEAFF; CDR3 DNA: TGTGCCAGCAGTTACTTCCAGGGCGCTGAAGCTTTCTTT
clone size: many; V gene: TRBV18; J gene: TRBJ2-1; D gene: TRBD1; CDR3 length: 16; CDR3 protein: CASSPYPGQGRDEQFF; CDR3 DNA: TGTGCCAGCTCACCATATCCGGGACAGGGTCGTGATGAGCAGTTCTTC
clone size: NA; V gene: TRBV5-8; J gene: TRBJ1-2; D gene: NA; CDR3 length: 12; CDR3 protein: CASSSGDYGYTF; CDR3 DNA: TGTGCCAGCAGCTCAGGGGACTATGGCTACACCTTC
clone size: NA; V gene: TRBV6-4; J gene: TRBJ2-3; D gene: NA; CDR3 length: 15; CDR3 protein: CASSIGSSGTDTQYF; CDR3 DNA: TGTGCCAGCAGTATCGGATCTAGCGGCACAGATACGCAGTATTTT
clone size: NA; V gene: TRBV2; J gene: TRBJ2-6; D gene: TRBD1; CDR3 length: 15; CDR3 protein: CASREGTAGANVLTF; CDR3 DNA: TGTGCCAGCAGAGAAGGGACAGCTGGGGCCAACGTCCTGACTTTC
clone size: many; V gene: TRBV5-1; J gene: TRBJ1-2; D gene: TRBD1; CDR3 length: 14; CDR3 protein: CASSRGDRGYGYTF; CDR3 DNA: TGCGCCAGCAGCCGAGGGGACAGGGGCTATGGCTACACCTTC
clone size: many; V gene: TRBV7-2; J gene: TRBJ1-5; D gene: TRBD1; CDR3 length: 15; CDR3 protein: CASSPRTGRNQPQHF; CDR3 DNA: TGTGCCAGCAGCCCCCGGACAGGTCGGAATCAGCCCCAGCATTTT